This T cell receptor beta chain derives from a study of blood T cell repertoires in COVID-19 (dated by TCRdb to between 2020 and 2021). For the wider study: The collaborator samples originated in the United States, Italy and Spain and spanned the acute and convalescent phases of COVID-19. Samples were obtained from the ongoing ImmuneRACE study (first 160 participants) and from over 1,000 subjects provided by 6 global collaborators. Where available, HLA class I and class II types were obtained from metadata supplied by the sample provider rather than from assay-based typing. The repertoires were released in a freely available public database intended as a resource for research on the immune response to SARS-CoV-2. The prospective study material was composed of cDNA or gDNA derived from T cells, B-cell-depleted T cells, or PBMCs. Nearly every sample came with metadata listing a de-identified subject ID, COVID-19 status, age in years and sex. The dataset comprised deeply sampled blood TCRbeta repertoires from subjects exposed to, actively infected with, or recovered from COVID-19. General findings and caveats noted by the study authors: The quantity of clinical and demographic metadata differed by source and by participant and was supplied without curation.

CDR1 SGHRS and CDR2 YFSETQ are derived from the germline V gene. Including the terminal cysteine and phenylalanine, the CDR3 comprises 16 residues. The read is trimmed to its CDR3 DNA, 48 bases read in frame from base 1. After removal of 2 bases from V and 6 bases from J, the junction retains 8 bases not matched to a gene. In the case of this clone: It lacks a known antigen. No base quality values were provided; no much bigger clone lies one nucleotide off.

TCRbeta CDR3 regions were amplified from genomic DNA by means of the immunoSEQ Assay, a bias-controlled multiplex PCR. The study's processing was this. Within the assay, amplification of reference gene primers was used to estimate how many nucleated cells each sample contained. To quantify the absolute abundance of each unique TCRbeta CDR3 rearrangement, sequence reads were collapsed and filtered. For each sample, productive Simpson clonality was calculated as the square root of Simpson's diversity index over productive rearrangements. This immuneACCESS table, as held by TCRdb, lists in-frame sequences with V and J called but not all clones. Of the missing ones, under half trace to an unresolved V gene in checked studies; the others have no known cause. The DNA gave D and trimming, while V, J and clone size come from that table. Recorded for this sample are 300,000 or so clones; more than 70% of them occurred a single time. Clones ranked in the top ten supply approximately 8% of the sample.

Samples from volunteer blood donors who had recovered from COVID-19 were contributed by a second Seattle source. Collaborating institutions collected whole blood in K2EDTA tubes following their own protocols. For TCRbeta analysis, collaborators shipped samples as frozen whole blood, isolated PBMCs, or DNA extracted from either of those sample types. This TCR was recovered from a woman in her 50s who had recovered from COVID-19. The receptor chain draws on TRBV5-1 and TRBJ2-1; 10 nucleotides in the junction match TRBD2. Sequencing was done on a sample of peripheral blood. The nucleotides are TGCGCCAGCAGCTTTGGTCGGACTAGCGGAACCAATGAGCAGTTCTTC. This translates into CASSFGRTSGTNEQFF.